This TCR beta chain derives from a study of cytomegalovirus exposure and HLA in healthy donors. PCR involved 60 Vbeta and 13 Jbeta primers. Clones were sequenced by immunoSEQ multiplex PCR, and TCRdb holds only the in-frame ones, with some missing. The sample lists more than 95,000 clones, around three quarters occurring once. The study, taken as a whole, reports: Productive rates of about 87% or about 30% were seen for most TCR beta V segments in an earlier analysis. Some V segments (TRBV6-2 and TRBV6-3 among them) were excluded as indistinguishable.

The CDR3 covers 15 residues. V lost 0 bases to trimming and J lost 5 bases; unmatched junction nucleotides: 1. CDR1 is LNHNV and CDR2 is YYDKDF in the germline V gene (reference sequence). In the case of this clone: As yet, its antigen is unknown.

Healthy bone marrow donors made up the donors. While unrecorded immune exposures were likely, the donors were nominally healthy when sampled. This receptor was taken from a man aged 25-45 years in good health and CMV-seropositive. Specimen: PBMCs. The chain couples TRBV15 to TRBJ1-4; TRBD1 matches 9 bases. The chain's CDR3 is CATSREGTGNEKLFF. CDR3 sequence (DNA): TGTGCCACCAGCAGAGAGGGGACAGGGAATGAAAAACTGTTTTTT.